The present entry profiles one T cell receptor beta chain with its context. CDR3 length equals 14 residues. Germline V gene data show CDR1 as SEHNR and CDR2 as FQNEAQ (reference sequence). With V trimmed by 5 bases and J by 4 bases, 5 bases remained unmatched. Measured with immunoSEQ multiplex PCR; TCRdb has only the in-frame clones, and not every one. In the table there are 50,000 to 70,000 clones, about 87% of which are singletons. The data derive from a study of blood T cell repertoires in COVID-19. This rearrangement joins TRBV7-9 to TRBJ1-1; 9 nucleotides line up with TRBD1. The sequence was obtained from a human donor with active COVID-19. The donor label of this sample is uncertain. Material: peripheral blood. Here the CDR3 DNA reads TGTGCCAGCAGCCGTGGGACAGGGCCCACTGAAGCTTTCTTT. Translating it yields CASSRGTGPTEAFF.